The entry that follows covers one T cell receptor beta chain sequence. It lacks a known antigen. No quality values exist for individual bases; no much larger clone is one base distant. The sample belongs to a study of technical replicates of blood from several donors (dated by TCRdb to 2015 to 2018). The library was built by means of the immunoSEQ multiplex PCR assay. Held by TCRdb, this immuneACCESS table contains in-frame sequences only and omits some clones. Under half of the omission traces to an unresolved V gene where checked; the cause of the rest is unknown. The sample table contains 60,000 to 90,000 clones; only one count was recorded for approximately 93% of them. The ten most abundant clones make up less than 0.5% of the sample. Per the germline V gene, SQVTM is the CDR1 and ANQGSEA is the CDR2. A distance of 12 bases separates the germline ends of V and J, which lose 6 bases and 4 bases respectively. The CDR3, from cysteine to phenylalanine, totals 12 residues. The CDR3 DNA has 36 bases and is translated from base 1.

Sequencing used T cells isolated from PBMCs. Rearrangement joined TRBV29-1 to TRBJ1-1; 6 matching bases give a weak D call of TRBD1. This clonotype was sampled from a human donor in good health. DNA sequence: TGCAGCGTCCCAGGGGTGGGCACTGAAGCTTTCTTT. Translated, this is CSVPGVGTEAFF.